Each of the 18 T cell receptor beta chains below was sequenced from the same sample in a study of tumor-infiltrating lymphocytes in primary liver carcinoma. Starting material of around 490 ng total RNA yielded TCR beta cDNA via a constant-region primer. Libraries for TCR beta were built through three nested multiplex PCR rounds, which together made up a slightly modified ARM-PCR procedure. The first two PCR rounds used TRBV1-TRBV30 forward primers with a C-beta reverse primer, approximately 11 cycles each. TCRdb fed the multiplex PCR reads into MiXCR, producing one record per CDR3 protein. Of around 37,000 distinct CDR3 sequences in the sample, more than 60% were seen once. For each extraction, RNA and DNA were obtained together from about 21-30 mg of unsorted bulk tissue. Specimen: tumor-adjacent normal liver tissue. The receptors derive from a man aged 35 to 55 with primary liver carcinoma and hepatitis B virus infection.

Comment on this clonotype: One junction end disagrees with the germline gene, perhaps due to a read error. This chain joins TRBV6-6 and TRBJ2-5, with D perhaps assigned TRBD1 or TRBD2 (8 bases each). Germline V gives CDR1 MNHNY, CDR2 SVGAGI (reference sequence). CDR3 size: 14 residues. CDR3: CASSYDRGLDTQNF. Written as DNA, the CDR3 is TGTGCCAGCAGTTACGACAGGGGACTAGATACCCAGAACTTC.

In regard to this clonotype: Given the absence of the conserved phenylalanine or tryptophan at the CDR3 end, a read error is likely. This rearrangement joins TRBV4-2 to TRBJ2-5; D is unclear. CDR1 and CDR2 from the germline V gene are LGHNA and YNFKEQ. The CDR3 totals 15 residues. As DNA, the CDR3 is TGTGCTAGCAGCCAAGACCTGGGATATGTGGAGACCCAGTACATC. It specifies CASSQDLGYVETQYI.

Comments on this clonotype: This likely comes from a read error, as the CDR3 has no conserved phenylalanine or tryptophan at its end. CDR3 in amino acids: CGFWGTDTQYS. As DNA, the CDR3 is TGCGGCTTTTGGGGCACAGATACGCAGTATTCT. The chain has TRBV29-1 and TRBJ2-3; D call uncertain. The CDR3 loop spans 11 amino acids. Per the germline V gene, CDR1 is SQVTM and CDR2 is ANQGSEA.

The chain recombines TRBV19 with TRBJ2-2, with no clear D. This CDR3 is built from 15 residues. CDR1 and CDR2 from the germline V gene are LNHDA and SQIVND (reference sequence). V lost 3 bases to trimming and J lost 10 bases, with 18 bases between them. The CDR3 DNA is TGTGCCAGTAGTATGAAAATCGGCCCTTTGACGGAGCTGTTTTTT. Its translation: CASSMKIGPLTELFF. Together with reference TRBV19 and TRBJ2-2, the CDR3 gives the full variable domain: DGGITQSPKYLFRKEGQNVTLSCEQNLNHDAMYWYRQDPGQGLRLIYYSQIVNDFQKGDIAEGYSVSREKKESFPLTVTSAQKNPTAFYLCASSMKIGPLTELFFGEGSRLTVL.

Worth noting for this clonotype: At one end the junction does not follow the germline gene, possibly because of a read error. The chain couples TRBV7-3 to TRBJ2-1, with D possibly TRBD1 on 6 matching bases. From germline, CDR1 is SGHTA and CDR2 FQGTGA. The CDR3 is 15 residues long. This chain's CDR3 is CASSPGTWSGNEQFF. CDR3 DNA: TGTGCCAGCAGCCCAGGGACATGGAGTGGGAATGAACAGTTCTTC.

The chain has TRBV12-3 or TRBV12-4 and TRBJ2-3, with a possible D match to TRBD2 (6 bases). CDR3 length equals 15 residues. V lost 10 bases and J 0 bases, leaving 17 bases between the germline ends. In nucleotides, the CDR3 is TGTGCCAACTCTAGTGACGGGGGAAGCACAGATACGCAGTATTTT. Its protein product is CANSSDGGSTDTQYF.

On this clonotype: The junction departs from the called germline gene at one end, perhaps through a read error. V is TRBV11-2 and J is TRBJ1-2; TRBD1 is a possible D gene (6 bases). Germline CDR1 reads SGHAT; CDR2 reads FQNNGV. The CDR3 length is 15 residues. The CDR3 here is CASIPIQGSGYGYAF. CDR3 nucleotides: TGTGCAAGCATCCCAATACAGGGATCGGGCTATGGCTACGCCTTC.

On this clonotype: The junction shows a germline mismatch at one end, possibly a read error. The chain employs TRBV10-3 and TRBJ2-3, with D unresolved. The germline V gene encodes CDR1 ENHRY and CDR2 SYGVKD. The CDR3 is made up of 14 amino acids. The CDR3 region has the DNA TGCGCCATCAGTGTAATGACCTACACAGATAGGCAGTATTTT. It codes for CAISVMTYTDRQYF.

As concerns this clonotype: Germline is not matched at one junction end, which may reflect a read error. The CDR3 nucleotides read TGTGCCAGTAGTTCCCCAAAAAGCGGTCCAGGGGGCAATGAAAAACTGTTTTTT. It specifies CASSSPKSGPGGNEKLFF. The rearrangement links TRBV12-3 or TRBV12-4 to TRBJ1-4; 8 nucleotides match TRBD1. The length of the CDR3 is 18 residues.

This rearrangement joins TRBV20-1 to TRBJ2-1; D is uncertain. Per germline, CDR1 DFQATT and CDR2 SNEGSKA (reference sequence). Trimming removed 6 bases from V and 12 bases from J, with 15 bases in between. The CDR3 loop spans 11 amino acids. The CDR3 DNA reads TGCAGTGCCCCCGGACCGAAAGCGCAGTTCTTC. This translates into CSAPGPKAQFF.

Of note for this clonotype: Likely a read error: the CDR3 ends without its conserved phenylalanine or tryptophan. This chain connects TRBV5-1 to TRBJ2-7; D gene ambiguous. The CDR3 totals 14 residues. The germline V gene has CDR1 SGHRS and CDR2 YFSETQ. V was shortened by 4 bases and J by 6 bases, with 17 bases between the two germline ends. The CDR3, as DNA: TGCGCCAGCAGCCCCAGTGACAATTTGGGCGAGCAGTACTAC. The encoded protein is CASSPSDNLGEQYY.

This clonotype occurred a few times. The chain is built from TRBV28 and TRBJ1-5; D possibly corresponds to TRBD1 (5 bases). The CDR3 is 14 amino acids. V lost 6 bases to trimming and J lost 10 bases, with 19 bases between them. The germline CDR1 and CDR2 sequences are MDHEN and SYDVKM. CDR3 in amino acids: CASRSTVAPHPQHF. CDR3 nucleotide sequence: TGTGCCAGCAGGTCGACAGTGGCTCCCCACCCCCAGCATTTT. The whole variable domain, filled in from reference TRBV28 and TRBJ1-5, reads DVKVTQSSRYLVKRTGEKVFLECVQDMDHENMFWYRQDPGLGLRLIYFSYDVKMKEKGDIPEGYSVSREKKERFSLILESASTNQTSMYLCASRSTVAPHPQHFGDGTRLSIL.

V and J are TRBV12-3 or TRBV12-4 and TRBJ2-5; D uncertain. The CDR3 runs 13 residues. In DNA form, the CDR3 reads TGTACCGGCAGTTTGAGGTCAGAAGAGACCCAGTACTTC. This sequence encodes CTGSLRSEETQYF.

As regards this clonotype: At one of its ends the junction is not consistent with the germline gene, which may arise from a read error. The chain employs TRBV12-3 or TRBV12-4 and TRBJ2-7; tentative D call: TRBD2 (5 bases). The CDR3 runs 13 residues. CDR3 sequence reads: CASSSAEGDEQYF. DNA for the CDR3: TGTGCGAGCAGTTCCGCAGAGGGTGACGAGCAGTACTTC.

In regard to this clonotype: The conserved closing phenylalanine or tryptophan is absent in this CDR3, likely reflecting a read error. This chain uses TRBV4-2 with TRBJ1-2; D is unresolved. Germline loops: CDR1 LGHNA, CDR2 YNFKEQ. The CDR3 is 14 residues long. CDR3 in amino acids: CAISALDGNYGYTL. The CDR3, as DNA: TGTGCCATCAGCGCCCTTGATGGGAATTATGGCTACACCCTC.

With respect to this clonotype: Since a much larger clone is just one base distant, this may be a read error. The CDR3 is CVSSTDRTLSYNEQFF. The CDR3 nucleotides read TGTGTCAGCAGCACGGACCGGACCCTCTCCTACAATGAGCAGTTCTTC. The gene calls are TRBV7-3 and TRBJ2-1; D ambiguous. The CDR3 sequence is 16 residues long. Germline CDR1 and CDR2: SGHTA and FQGTGA.

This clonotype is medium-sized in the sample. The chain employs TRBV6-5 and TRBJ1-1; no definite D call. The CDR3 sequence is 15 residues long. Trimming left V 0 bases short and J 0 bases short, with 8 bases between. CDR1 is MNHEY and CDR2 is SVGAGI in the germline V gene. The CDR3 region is CASSYSRVLNTEAFF. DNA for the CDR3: TGTGCCAGCAGTTACTCGAGGGTTTTGAACACTGAAGCTTTCTTT.

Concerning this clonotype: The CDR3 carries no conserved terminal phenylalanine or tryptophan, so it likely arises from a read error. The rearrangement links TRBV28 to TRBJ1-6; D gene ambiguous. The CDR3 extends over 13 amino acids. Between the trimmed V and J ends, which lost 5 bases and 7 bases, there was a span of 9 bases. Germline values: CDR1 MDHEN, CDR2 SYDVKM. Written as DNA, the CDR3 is TGTGCCAGCAGTCTACTCATGAATTCACCCCTCCACATT. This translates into CASSLLMNSPLHI.